A single sample is the source of the 12 T cell receptor beta chains below, sequenced in a study of breast tumors, draining lymph nodes, adjacent tissues. Breast cancer patients provided tissue from their axillary draining lymph nodes. TCRdb re-derived calls from the multiplex PCR reads in MiXCR, one entry per CDR3 protein. The sample consists of about 230,000 distinct CDR3 sequences, about a third of them appearing once. The sample comprised axillary lymph node tissue. These receptors all come from a female donor with breast cancer. Some clones in this sample may be carry-over from other donors' samples.

This clonotype was counted at least ten times. CDR3 sequence reads: CASSMSTSGYASSYNEQFF. The CDR3 DNA reads TGTGCCAGTAGTATGAGTACTAGCGGCTATGCGAGCTCCTACAATGAGCAGTTCTTC. The chain links TRBV19 to TRBJ2-1; 8 nucleotides line up with TRBD2. The germline V gene encodes CDR1 LNHDA and CDR2 SQIVND (reference sequence). CDR3 size: 19 residues. Trimming took 3 bases from V and 0 from J; bases not matched to a gene: 13. Together with reference TRBV19 and TRBJ2-1, the CDR3 gives the full variable domain: DGGITQSPKYLFRKEGQNVTLSCEQNLNHDAMYWYRQDPGQGLRLIYYSQIVNDFQKGDIAEGYSVSREKKESFPLTVTSAQKNPTAFYLCASSMSTSGYASSYNEQFFGPGTRLTVL.

This clonotype has a handful of counts. The genes are TRBV10-3 and TRBJ1-2; TRBD1 matches at 11 bases. The V segment lost 4 bases and the J segment 7 bases; nucleotides outside the gene matches: 5. The germline gives CDR1 ENHRY, CDR2 SYGVKD. The CDR3 runs to 14 residues. CDR3 in amino acids: CAISARDRGAGYTF. DNA for the CDR3: TGTGCCATCAGTGCTAGGGACAGGGGGGCTGGCTACACCTTC.

This clonotype was detected many times. The chain couples TRBV3-1 to TRBJ1-2; 7 bases match TRBD1. There are 14 residues in the CDR3. J was trimmed by 6 bases and V by 1 base; bases with no gene match: 5. Germline CDR1 LGHDT, CDR2 YNNKEL (reference sequence). The CDR3 nucleotides read TGTGCCAGCAGCCAAGGAGGGGGCATCGATGGCTACACCTTC. Its translation: CASSQGGGIDGYTF.

The chain is built from TRBV11-2 and TRBJ2-3, with 8 nucleotides matching TRBD1. Germline-derived CDR1 and CDR2 are SGHAT and FQNNGV. The CDR3 runs to 17 residues. V lost 4 bases to trimming and J lost 1 base; unmatched junction nucleotides: 10. Here the CDR3 reads CASSSPGQARGTDTQYF. The DNA for the CDR3 is TGTGCCAGCAGCTCGCCGGGACAGGCTCGGGGCACAGATACGCAGTATTTT.

This clonotype has a count of ten or more. The genes are TRBV15 and TRBJ2-7; 8 bases are shared with TRBD2. The CDR3 covers 17 residues. Germline V lookup: CDR1 LNHNV, CDR2 YYDKDF (reference sequence). V gave up 2 bases and J gave up 0 bases; unmatched junction bases: 9. The CDR3 nucleotides are TGTGCCACCAGCAGAAAAAAAGGAGCGGGAGACTCCTACGAGCAGTACTTC. Translated: CATSRKKGAGDSYEQYF.

This clonotype was observed many times. CDR3 loop: CASSLAGAYYGYTF. The CDR3 DNA reads as TGTGCCAGCAGTTTGGCAGGGGCCTACTATGGCTACACCTTC. This sequence joins TRBV12-3 or TRBV12-4 and TRBJ1-2, with D possibly matching TRBD1 (6 bases). This CDR3 contains 14 residues. With 3 bases removed from V and 3 bases from J, the gap between germline ends came to 11 bases.

About this clonotype itself: Sequence at one end of the junction differs from germline and may be a read error. The J gene is TRBJ1-4, the V gene TRBV11-2; 7 bases are a match to TRBD1. Germline CDR1 and CDR2: SGHAT and FQNNGV. This CDR3 comprises 12 residues. The CDR3 sequence is CATSRGSEKLFF. The CDR3 DNA reads TGTGCCACCAGCAGGGGGAGTGAAAAACTGTTTTTT.

This rearrangement joins TRBV20-1 to TRBJ1-2; tentatively, D is TRBD1 (5 bases). The CDR3 is 12 amino acids. V lost 3 bases to trimming and J lost 4 bases, with 9 bases between them. In germline, CDR1 is DFQATT, CDR2 SNEGSKA (reference sequence). CDR3 protein: CSASGRGYGYTF. In nucleotides, the CDR3 is TGCAGTGCTAGTGGAAGGGGCTATGGCTACACCTTC.

Many counts were recorded for this clonotype. The DNA for the CDR3 is TGTGCCAGTAGTATGGTCAGGGGGGAAGGCTACACCTTC. Its protein product is CASSMVRGEGYTF. The genes are TRBV19 and TRBJ1-2, with TRBD1 matching 7 bases. Germline V gene sequence: CDR1 LNHDA, CDR2 SQIVND (reference sequence). The ends lost 3 bases at V and 8 bases at J; junction bases unmatched: 6. This CDR3 region has 13 residues.

This clonotype was observed many times. The gene calls are TRBV6-1 and TRBJ1-3; the match to TRBD1 covers 8 bases. The J segment lost 3 bases and the V segment lost 7 bases, leaving 8 bases of the junction unmatched. The CDR3 consists of 15 residues. Per the germline V gene, CDR1 is MNHNS and CDR2 is SASEGT. The CDR3 nucleotides are TGTGCCAGCACCTTCACACAGGGGGTTGGAAACACCATATATTTT. Residues: CASTFTQGVGNTIYF.

Regarding this clonotype: The CDR3 ends on some other residue instead of the conserved phenylalanine or tryptophan, so this is likely a read error. This chain connects TRBV5-1 to TRBJ1-4; TRBD1 aligns across 8 bases. Near its end, the DNA agrees better with TRBJ1-1, so the J call may be wrong. Germline V gene lookup returns CDR1 SGHRS and CDR2 YFSETQ. There are 14 residues in the CDR3. In nucleotides, the CDR3 is TGCGCCAGCAGCTTGGCCTTACAGGGGGGTGAAGCTTTCCTT. Its protein is CASSLALQGGEAFL.

This clonotype was detected many times. The chain employs TRBV6-2 or TRBV6-3 and TRBJ2-7, with D possibly TRBD1 on 6 matching bases. The ends were cut back, 3 bases at V and 4 bases at J, with 13 bases in the middle. Germline-derived CDR1 and CDR2 are MNHEY and SVGEGT. The CDR3 spans 14 residues. The CDR3 is CASSYTGTTYEQYF. The CDR3, as DNA: TGTGCCAGCAGTTATACCGGGACAACTTACGAGCAGTACTTC.